The present entry profiles one T cell receptor beta chain with its context. Its antigen is not yet known. The cohort consisted of approximately 670 healthy bone marrow donors. Cohort members were all nominally healthy when sampled, although unrecorded immune exposures were likely present. The donor was CMV seronegative and belonged to the group of over 350 seronegative cohort members. A peripheral blood sample was collected from each donor, and TCR beta sequencing was performed on peripheral blood mononuclear cells. The Qiagen DNeasy Blood Extraction Kit was used to extract genomic DNA from the blood cell samples. Reading from cysteine to phenylalanine, the CDR3 counts 15 amino acids. Solely the CDR3 DNA is kept, with 45 bases framed from the first base. The germline V gene supplies CDR1 LGHNA and CDR2 YNFKEQ. At the junction V is shortened by 2 bases and J by 3 bases, with 14 bases in between. The sample belongs to a study of cytomegalovirus exposure and HLA in healthy donors (dated by TCRdb to about 2017). Regarding the study in general: According to an earlier analysis of a few hundred of the donors, 150 million to 200 million T cells yielded 95 million to 140 million unique TCR beta sequences and about 300 Gb of sequence data. Typing coverage varied by locus: about 629-640 donors for A, B, C, DRB1 and DQB1; roughly 520 for DQA1; more than 600 for DPA1; fewer than 480 for DPB1. The study used immunosequencing to profile the T cell repertoires of approximately 650 subjects and linked those repertoires to cytomegalovirus serostatus. Rather than drawing on any new phenotypic data, the later analysis identified candidate immune exposures from TCR beta sequences and the way those sequences occurred across donors. Among 398 genotyped donors of the cohort, an average of about 240,000 unique TCR beta nucleotide sequences were sequenced per donor, roughly 18% of them non-productive. Besides the first cohort of 500 to 700 subjects, a separate validation cohort made up of over 100 different subjects was used. Among the roughly 430 genotyped donors, around 81% belonged to the genetic ancestry cluster associated with self-reported Caucasian donors. Roughly 290 gigabases of sequencing data and around 80 million unique TCR sequences made up an early release that covered fewer than 650 HLA-typed donors. Roughly 5 DR-DQ haplotypes were handled as single units for association and clustering, since linkage in the cohort was strong. Donor age, sex, ethnicity and CMV serostatus were compiled alongside the repertoire data. All discovery cohort repertoires had been generated on a single sequencing platform. The aim of the study was to test whether cataloging public T cell receptors could identify signatures of past pathogen exposure. To study patterns of TCR occurrence, a later analysis re-analyzed previously published TCR beta repertoires from 666 donors and added high-resolution HLA genotyping. Class I and class II HLA loci were covered by the typing at four-digit resolution. To predict cytomegalovirus infection status, the study combined high-throughput TCR immunosequencing, statistical association of individual TCRs with disease status, and machine learning. Genome-wide SNP genotypes for about three fifths of the roughly 670 donors were used in a later genetic analysis, which treated that subset as a discovery cohort. In an earlier analysis of around 540 of the donors, high-throughput TCR beta sequencing was used to judge whether each TCR beta V gene segment behaved as functional or pseudogenic.

Overall study outcomes, separate from this receptor: At a false discovery rate of 0.05, a later analysis linked 15,000 to 20,000 TCR beta sequences to specific HLA alleles. Most TCR sequences were observed very rarely across donors, whereas some public TCRs were present in many individuals. Because some donors lacked HLA typing at each locus, the association tests relied only on the typed subset. Immune exposure information for the cohort was limited to CMV serostatus. The classifier was reported to diagnose cytomegalovirus status with high specificity and sensitivity in both the original cohort and the validation cohort. Compared with equally common non-associated chains, HLA-associated TCR beta chains in a later analysis were more clonally expanded and had lower generation probabilities. Strong co-occurrence of HLA alleles, especially DR and DQ, made assigning TCR associations to individual alleles difficult. Because counts were too low, roughly 18 rarely observed V segments, including chromosome 9 orphons, were left out of the earlier analysis of about 500 of the donors. A cluster of highly shared sequence variants was judged likely to be a technical artifact of the sequencing pipeline. In the study, approximately 160 TCR beta chains were listed as associated with cytomegalovirus. This cohort had only TCR beta chains sequenced, and the lack of alpha or paired-chain data limited which features could be detected. Linkage disequilibrium might explain the correlated functional status among segregating V segments, but an unknown experimental factor could not be excluded. In vitro tests confirmed that three of the cytomegalovirus-associated TCR beta chains recognize cytomegalovirus antigens. Presence/absence analyses assumed roughly uniform sequencing depth across donors, an assumption that may not hold. It was suggested by the authors that the approach could potentially be generalized to other disease states and immunological phenotypes. According to a later analysis, TCR association rates differed among HLA loci, with DRB1 alleles showing the most associated TCRs and HLA-C alleles showing the fewest. According to a later analysis, most CMV-associated TCR beta chains appeared to be HLA-restricted, and the HLA associations seemed to be driven largely by CMV exposure. According to a later genetic analysis, donors in an Asian-associated ancestry cluster had fewer N-insertions in productive TCRs than the roughly 670-donor mean. Some IMGT-functional V segments, including TRBV6-2 and TRBV6-3, could not be told apart with the 87-base-pair reads, so those segments were excluded. Broadly in line with IMGT annotations, most TCR beta V segments showed up in productive rearrangements about 87% or about 30% of the time in an earlier analysis of 450 to 750 of the donors. A further reported finding was that TCR beta sequences accurately predicted the HLA-A and HLA-B alleles for most subjects in the first cohort. A later analysis reported that several top co-occurrence clusters appeared linked to parvovirus B19, influenza, CMV and Epstein-Barr virus. An association between a missense DCLRE1C variant and V-gene and J-gene trimming of TCR beta chains was found in a later genetic analysis and replicated in an independent cohort.

The method behind the library was the immunoSEQ multiplex PCR assay. The multiplex PCR relied on a mix of 60 forward primers for TCR Vbeta segments and 13 reverse primers for TCR Jbeta segments. The CDR3 region of rearranged TCR beta genes was amplified from genomic DNA with a multiplex PCR assay. On the Illumina HiSeq System, the amplified TCR beta libraries were sequenced as 87-base-pair reads. Regarding the original processing steps: A later analysis counted about 82 million unique TCR beta chains across the 690 or so repertoires, and around 9.9 million of these chains were shared by at least two donors. Raw reads were error-corrected and collapsed into unique sequences with a nearest-neighbor algorithm that merged closely related sequences to remove PCR and sequencing errors. CDR3 sequences were aligned to IMGT reference sequences to assign V, D and J gene segments. For a sequence to be retained, a match of at least six nucleotides to both a V gene segment and a J gene segment was required. Rearrangements were called productive when the CDR3 lacked stop codons and stayed in frame with V and J; all others were non-productive. CDR3 was defined by IMGT convention, running from the second conserved V-encoded cysteine to the conserved J-encoded phenylalanine. The earlier analysis of 587 of the donors excluded any sequence lacking an unambiguous match to a single V gene segment. In an earlier analysis of almost 600 of the donors, a V segment was called functional when productive rearrangements were above 56.7%, and segregating when the standard deviation between donors exceeded 5%. A statistical classification framework was built for diagnosing cytomegalovirus status from the catalog of TCR beta chain sequences. A later analysis assigned V and J genes by comparing TCR nucleotide sequences with IMGT/GENE-DB human TR gene sequences. In a later analysis, CDR3 sequences and most-parsimonious VDJ recombination scenarios were assigned using the TCRdist pipeline. In a later analysis, every TCR beta chain was defined by the combination of its CDR3 amino acid sequence and its V-gene family, and reads without a unique V-gene family were dropped. To address suspected cross-contamination and a sequencing artifact, a later analysis removed under 600 highly shared, low-generation-probability nucleotide sequences. In a later analysis, a clonal expansion index for each public chain was calculated from normalized within-repertoire ranks of inferred template counts. In a later analysis, generation probabilities were computed using a VDJ recombination model fitted to out-of-frame rearrangements, and the results were checked against IGoR. Hypergeometric tests were used in a later analysis to score TCR-TCR, TCR-HLA and TCR-CMV co-occurrence, with a repertoire-size bias correction applied to the TCR pairs. To estimate false discovery rates, a later analysis permuted the HLA or CMV assignments 20 times. In a later analysis, co-occurring TCRs were grouped using DBSCAN, with TCRdist sequence similarity added in when clustering inside HLA-allele-positive subsets. Co-occurrence clustering excluded repertoires with fewer than 30,000 or more than 120,000 public chains, plus five with anomalous nucleotide sharing. Imported from immuneACCESS, the table was reduced by TCRdb to in-frame sequences with V and J called. These copies leave out some clones; in studies compared against another copy, an unresolved V gene accounts for under half, and the cause of the remainder is not known. V, J and clone size derive from that table, while D and trimming were established from the DNA sequence. The data table for this sample lists under 100,000 clones. The ten largest clonotypes hold roughly 4.8% of the sample.

The chain is made from TRBV4-2 and TRBJ2-7; a tentative D match to TRBD2 spans 6 bases. The source of this sequence is a man between 25 and 39 years old in good health and CMV-seronegative. The material sequenced was PBMCs. The CDR3 loop reads CASSQQAGKDYEQYF. The DNA sequence is TGTGCCAGCAGCCAACAGGCGGGAAAGGACTACGAGCAGTACTTC.